This TCR beta chain was captured by sequencing in a study of cytomegalovirus exposure and HLA in healthy donors. 60 Vbeta and 13 Jbeta primers were used in PCR. The protocol was immunoSEQ multiplex PCR, while the TCRdb copy is restricted to in-frame clones and leaves out a portion. Of under 150,000 clones listed, approximately 80% are singletons. There are 15 residues in the CDR3. Germline V gives CDR1 MNHEY, CDR2 SMNVEV (reference sequence). V trimming: 6 bases; J trimming: 3 bases; junction bases outside the gene matches: 8. The chain joins TRBV27 to TRBJ1-5; 7 bases map to TRBD1. The TCR originated in a man younger than 40 in good health and CMV-seronegative. Material for sequencing was PBMCs. CDR3 protein: CASRNTGTDNQPQHF. The CDR3 nucleotides read TGTGCCAGCAGAAATACCGGGACAGACAATCAGCCCCAGCATTTT.